The T cell receptor beta chain described here comes from a study of control samples from healthy donors and cancer patients (dated by TCRdb to the early 2020s). Comment on this clone: It lacks a known antigen. The input lacks base qualities; no much larger clone sits a single base away.

Looking up the germline V gene yields CDR1 SGHTA and CDR2 FQGTGA. The CDR3 goes from the cysteine to the phenylalanine over 15 residues. Of the read, only the CDR3 DNA is kept; its 45 bases are in frame from base 1. Relative to germline, V is 5 bases shorter and J is 0 bases shorter, with 10 bases between their ends. The receptor library was made with the immunoSEQ multiplex PCR assay. TCRdb's version of the immuneACCESS table is confined to in-frame rearrangements and falls short of the full clone set. An unresolved V gene accounts for under half of the shortfall where checked; the remainder is of unknown origin. The sample table records tens of thousands of clones; 85% to 90% of these occur just once. The top ten constitute roughly 9.7% of the sample.

The chain couples TRBV7-3 to TRBJ2-2; there is no confident call for the D gene. The clonotype comes from a woman between 50 and 59 years old with colorectal cancer. Source material: PBMCs. In nucleotide form, the sequence is TGTGCCAGCAGCCCCCGTCCCACGAACACCGGGGAGCTGTTTTTT. The encoded protein is CASSPRPTNTGELFF.